This T cell receptor beta chain was documented in a study of CD8 T cells in ankylosing spondylitis. Regarding the study as a whole: The authors reported significant enrichment of disease-linked clones in matched ankylosing spondylitis synovial fluid. In reactive arthritis synovial fluid and blood, some motif variants had been reported before. Disease-linked clones, CD8+, were relatively rare in peripheral blood. Roughly eight highly homologous variants formed a TCR beta motif that appeared characteristic of ankylosing spondylitis blood.

Germline V CDR1 and CDR2: SNHLY, FYNNEI. With V trimmed by 4 bases and J by 5 bases, 3 bases remained unmatched. The CDR3 covers 14 residues. Concerning this clonotype: Its antigen is undetermined.

Using its own MiXCR run on the 5' RACE reads, TCRdb lists one record per CDR3 protein. The sample lists 200,000 to 300,000 distinct CDR3 sequences; over 9.5% were seen once. This receptor was identified in a male donor with ankylosing spondylitis or in good health (not recorded which). This chain links TRBV2 with TRBJ1-5; 9 bases are shared with TRBD1. The specimen sequenced was blood, either unsorted or a sorted T cell fraction (not recorded which). The CDR3 is CASSAGTGYQPQHF. The CDR3 DNA follows: TGTGCCAGCAGTGCCGGGACAGGGTATCAGCCCCAGCATTTT.